This T cell receptor (beta chain) was identified during a study of blood T cell repertoires in COVID-19. Method: immunoSEQ multiplex PCR; TCRdb's copy keeps in-frame clones and lacks some. The sample shows fewer than 110,000 clones, about nine tenths of them seen only once. The TCR was taken from an elderly woman in a cohort sampled during active COVID-19. Sequenced material: peripheral blood.

The CDR3 DNA reads as TGCACCAGCAGCCTGCGATTGAACACTGAAGCTTTCTTT. It translates to CTSSLRLNTEAFF. The chain joins TRBV1 to TRBJ1-1. TRBV1 is deemed a pseudogene. The CDR3 loop spans 13 amino acids.